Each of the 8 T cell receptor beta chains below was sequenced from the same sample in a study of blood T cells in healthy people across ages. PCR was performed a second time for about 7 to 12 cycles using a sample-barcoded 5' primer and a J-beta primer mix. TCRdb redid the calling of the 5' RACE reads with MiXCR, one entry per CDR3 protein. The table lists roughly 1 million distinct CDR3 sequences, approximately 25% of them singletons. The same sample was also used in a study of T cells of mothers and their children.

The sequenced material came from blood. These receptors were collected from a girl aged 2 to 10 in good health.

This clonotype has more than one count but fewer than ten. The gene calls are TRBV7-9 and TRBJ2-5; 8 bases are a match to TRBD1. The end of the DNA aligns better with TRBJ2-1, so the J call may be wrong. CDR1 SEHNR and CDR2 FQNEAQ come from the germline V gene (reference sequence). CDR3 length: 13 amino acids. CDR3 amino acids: CASMGQATNEQFF. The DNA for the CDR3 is TGTGCCAGCATGGGACAGGCGACCAATGAGCAGTTCTTC.

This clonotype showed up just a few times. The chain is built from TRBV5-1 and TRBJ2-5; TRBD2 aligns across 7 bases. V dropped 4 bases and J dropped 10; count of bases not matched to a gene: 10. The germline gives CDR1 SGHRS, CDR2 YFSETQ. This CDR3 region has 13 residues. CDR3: CASSERGSGIQYF. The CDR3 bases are TGCGCCAGCAGCGAGCGGGGTTCTGGGATCCAGTACTTC.

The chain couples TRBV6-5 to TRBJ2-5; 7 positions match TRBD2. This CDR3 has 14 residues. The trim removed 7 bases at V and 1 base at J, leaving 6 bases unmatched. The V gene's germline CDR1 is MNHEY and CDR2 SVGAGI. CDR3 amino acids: CASTPSGGQETQYF. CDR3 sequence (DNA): TGTGCCAGCACCCCCTCGGGGGGCCAAGAGACCCAGTACTTC.

Written as DNA, the CDR3 is TGTGCCAGCAGTGAATTAGGGGTGGCACACATTCAGTACTTC. Encoded protein: CASSELGVAHIQYF. This chain links TRBV25-1 with TRBJ2-4, with a tentative D call TRBD1 (5 bases). V was shortened by 1 base and J by 8 bases, with 12 bases between the two germline ends. Germline CDR1 reads MGHDK; CDR2 reads SYGVNS. The CDR3 consists of 14 residues.

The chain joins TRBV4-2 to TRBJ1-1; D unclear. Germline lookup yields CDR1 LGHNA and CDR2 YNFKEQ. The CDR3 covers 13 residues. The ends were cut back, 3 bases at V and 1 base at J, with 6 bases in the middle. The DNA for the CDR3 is TGTGCCAGCAGCCAGCAGTGGAACACTGAAGCTTTCTTT. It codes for CASSQQWNTEAFF.

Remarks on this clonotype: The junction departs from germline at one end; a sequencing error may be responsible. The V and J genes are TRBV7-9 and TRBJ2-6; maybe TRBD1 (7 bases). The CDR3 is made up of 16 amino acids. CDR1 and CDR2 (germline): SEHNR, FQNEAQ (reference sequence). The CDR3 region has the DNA TGTGCCAGCAGCCCTCACCTACCGGAGGGGGCCAACGCCCTGACTTTC. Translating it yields CASSPHLPEGANALTF.

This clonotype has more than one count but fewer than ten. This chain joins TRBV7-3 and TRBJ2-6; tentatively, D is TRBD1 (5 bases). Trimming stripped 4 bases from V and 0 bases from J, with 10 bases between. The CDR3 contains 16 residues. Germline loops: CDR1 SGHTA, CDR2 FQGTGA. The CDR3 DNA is TGTGCCAGCAGCTCATCGACAGCCTCTGGGGCCAACGTCCTGACTTTC. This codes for CASSSSTASGANVLTF.

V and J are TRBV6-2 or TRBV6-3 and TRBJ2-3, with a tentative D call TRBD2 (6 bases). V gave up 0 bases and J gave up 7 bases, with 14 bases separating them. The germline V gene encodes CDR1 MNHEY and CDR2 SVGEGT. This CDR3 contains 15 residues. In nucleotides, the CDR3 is TGTGCCAGCAGTTACTCGTTGGACGGCGGGAATACGCAGTATTTT. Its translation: CASSYSLDGGNTQYF.